These T cell receptor beta chains were read from a single sample in a study of CD8+CD57+ T cells in acquired aplastic anemia. TCRdb re-called the reads with MiXCR, one entry per CDR3 protein. The sample carries under 350,000 distinct CDR3 sequences, about 50% recorded once. Material: sorted CD4+, CD8+, or CD8+CD57+ T cells (not recorded which) from PBMCs. The receptor set was obtained from a human donor with aplastic anemia. Both conserved end residues are trimmed from each CDR3. Fields, in order: clone size, V gene, CDR3 protein. A clone size is listed for some rows: how often the clone was seen (once, few, many), or a class if it is expanded.

>few|TRBV29-1
SVRGGSNQPQH
>.|TRBV7-8
ASSPWEPSSGNTIY
>once|TRBV20-1
SSTVGLAAAGQY
>once|TRBV9
ASTRMDSDTQY
>.|TRBV2
ASSRRGGDTQY
>.|TRBV7-9
ASSLGTNLYEQY
>.|TRBV11-2
ASSFQVSEAF
>once|TRBV27
ASSDSGSSPYNEQF
>.|TRBV20-1
SGLRGWDEQF
>.|TRBV7-9
ASSTGQGMNTEAF